These T cell receptor beta chains were read from a single sample in a study of CD8+ T cells in alopecia areata. Repertoires were generated with immunoSEQ multiplex PCR, while TCRdb's copy carries only in-frame clones and drops some. Among 150,000 to 250,000 clones listed, about three fifths were seen once. The sample here was CD4+ T cells sorted from blood, taken at week 24, from a patient treated with tofacitinib. The source is a human donor with alopecia areata. Each CDR3 is given with its conserved first and last residue. The D gene is left open where the match is weak. Some rows mark clone size as missing; the rest say once, few, many or name a class of expanded clone.

V: TRBV5-1
size: -
J: TRBJ2-7
D: -
CDR3: CASSAQGHYEQYF
DNA: TGCGCCAGCAGCGCACAGGGCCACTACGAGCAGTACTTC

V: TRBV5-1
size: -
J: TRBJ2-5
D: -
CDR3: CASSFSGTGQETQYF
DNA: TGCGCCAGCAGTTTCTCCGGGACCGGCCAAGAGACCCAGTACTTC

V: TRBV4-3
size: few
J: TRBJ2-6
D: -
CDR3: CASSAPGSGANVLTF
DNA: TGCGCCAGCAGCGCGCCCGGGTCTGGGGCCAACGTCCTGACTTTC

V: TRBV6-5
size: -
J: TRBJ2-2
D: TRBD1
CDR3: CASSLQGAVTGELFF
DNA: TGTGCCAGCAGTTTACAGGGGGCTGTCACCGGGGAGCTGTTTTTT

V: TRBV7-9
size: -
J: TRBJ1-2
D: -
CDR3: CASKPDPVDSWGDWTGYTF
DNA: TGTGCCAGCAAGCCCGATCCTGTAGACAGTTGGGGGGATTGGACTGGCTACACCTTC

V: TRBV30
size: once
J: TRBJ1-5
D: -
CDR3: CAWSTGFNQPQHF
DNA: TGTGCCTGGAGTACAGGGTTTAATCAGCCCCAGCATTTT

V: TRBV11-2
size: -
J: TRBJ2-5
D: -
CDR3: CASRQGGQETQYF
DNA: TGTGCCAGCAGACAAGGCGGCCAAGAGACCCAGTACTTC

V: TRBV18
size: -
J: TRBJ2-3
D: -
CDR3: CASSPQGDTQYF
DNA: TGTGCCAGCTCACCACAGGGAGATACGCAGTATTTT

V: TRBV18
size: -
J: TRBJ1-2
D: -
CDR3: CASSPLEYGYTF
DNA: TGTGCCAGCTCACCTTTGGAGTATGGCTACACCTTC

V: TRBV5-1
size: few
J: TRBJ2-6
D: -
CDR3: CASNLEASSGANVLTF
DNA: TGCGCCAGCAACCTCGAGGCGTCCTCTGGGGCCAACGTCCTGACTTTC

V: TRBV15
size: -
J: TRBJ2-1
D: TRBD2
CDR3: CATSRGGGSGNEQFF
DNA: TGTGCCACCAGCAGAGGCGGGGGGAGTGGTAATGAGCAGTTCTTC

V: TRBV7-3
size: few
J: TRBJ2-5
D: TRBD2
CDR3: CASSLGTSGGPQYF
DNA: TGTGCCAGCAGCCTAGGGACTAGCGGGGGGCCCCAGTACTTC

V: TRBV14
size: -
J: TRBJ2-7
D: TRBD1
CDR3: CASSLQGALSYEQYF
DNA: TGTGCCAGCAGCCTCCAGGGGGCGTTGTCCTACGAGCAGTACTTC

V: TRBV29-1
size: few
J: TRBJ1-2
D: -
CDR3: CSVERRANYGYTF
DNA: TGCAGCGTTGAACGCAGGGCTAACTATGGCTACACCTTC

V: TRBV23-1
size: -
J: TRBJ1-6
D: TRBD1
CDR3: CASSPGTGHSSPLHF
DNA: TGCGCCAGCAGCCCCGGGACAGGGCACTCGTCACCCCTCCACTTT

V: TRBV7-2
size: -
J: TRBJ2-5
D: -
CDR3: CASSLVDQETQYF
DNA: TGTGCCAGCAGCTTAGTCGACCAAGAGACCCAGTACTTC

V: TRBV5-4
size: -
J: TRBJ2-5
D: -
CDR3: CASSQTAAQETQYF
DNA: TGTGCCAGCAGCCAGACAGCCGCCCAAGAGACCCAGTACTTC

V: TRBV5-1
size: -
J: TRBJ2-5
D: -
CDR3: CASSLDREETQYF
DNA: TGCGCCAGCAGCTTAGACAGAGAAGAAACCCAGTACTTC

V: TRBV30
size: -
J: TRBJ1-5
D: -
CDR3: CAWSVGLTVGQPQHF
DNA: TGTGCCTGGAGTGTAGGGCTAACGGTCGGACAGCCCCAGCATTTT

V: TRBV2
size: -
J: TRBJ1-1
D: TRBD1
CDR3: CASKTGMNTEAFF
DNA: TGTGCCAGCAAGACAGGGATGAACACTGAAGCTTTCTTT

V: TRBV30
size: -
J: TRBJ1-5
D: -
CDR3: CAWSSSVDQPQHF
DNA: TGTGCCTGGAGTTCGAGTGTGGATCAGCCCCAGCATTTT

V: TRBV7-6
size: -
J: TRBJ2-2
D: -
CDR3: CASSLGQNTGELFF
DNA: TGTGCCAGCAGCTTAGGCCAGAACACCGGGGAGCTGTTTTTT